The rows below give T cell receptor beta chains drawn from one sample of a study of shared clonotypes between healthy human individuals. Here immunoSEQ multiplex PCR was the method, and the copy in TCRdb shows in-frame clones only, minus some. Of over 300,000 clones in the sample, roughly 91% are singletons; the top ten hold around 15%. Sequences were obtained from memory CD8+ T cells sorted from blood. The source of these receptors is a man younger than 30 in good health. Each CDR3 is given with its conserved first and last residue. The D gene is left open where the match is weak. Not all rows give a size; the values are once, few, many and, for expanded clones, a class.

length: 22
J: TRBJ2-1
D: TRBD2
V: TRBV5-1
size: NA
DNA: TGCGCCAGCAGCTTGACCGGACTAGCGGGAGTAATCCCCCTAGGTCACCCCAGTGAGCAGTTCTTC
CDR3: CASSLTGLAGVIPLGHPSEQFF

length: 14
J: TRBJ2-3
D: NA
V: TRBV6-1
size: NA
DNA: TGTGCCAGCAGCCTGACTACCAGCACAGATACGCAGTATTTT
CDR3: CASSLTTSTDTQYF

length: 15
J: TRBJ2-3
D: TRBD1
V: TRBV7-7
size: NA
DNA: TGTGCTAGCAGCTTAAGGGGGCTCAGGTCAGATACGCAGTATTTT
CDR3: CASSLRGLRSDTQYF

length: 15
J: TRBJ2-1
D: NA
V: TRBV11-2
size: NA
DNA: TGTGCCAGCAGCGCCCGGGGTGGATACAGTGGTGAGCAGTTCTTC
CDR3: CASSARGGYSGEQFF

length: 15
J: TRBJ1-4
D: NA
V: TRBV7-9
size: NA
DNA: TGTGCCAGCAGCCTGTATGGCCTCGGGGATGAAAAACTGTTTTTT
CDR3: CASSLYGLGDEKLFF

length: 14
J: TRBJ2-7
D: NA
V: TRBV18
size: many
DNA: TGTGCCAGCTCAATCGTAAGGGGCGCCTACGAGCAGTACTTC
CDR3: CASSIVRGAYEQYF

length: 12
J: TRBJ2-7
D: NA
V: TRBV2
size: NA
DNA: TGTGCCAGCAGGGCGGACTTGTACGAGCAGTACTTC
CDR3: CASRADLYEQYF

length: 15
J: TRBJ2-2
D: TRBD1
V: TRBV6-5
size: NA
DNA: TGTGCCAGCAGTTACGGACAGGGCGACACCGGGGAGCTGTTTTTT
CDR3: CASSYGQGDTGELFF

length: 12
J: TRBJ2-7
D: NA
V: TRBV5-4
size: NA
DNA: TGTGCCAGCAGCTTTGGGGCGGGGGAGCAGTACTTC
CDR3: CASSFGAGEQYF

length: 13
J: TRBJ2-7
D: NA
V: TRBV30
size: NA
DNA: TGTGCCTGGAGTCTGTCGGGGGCGTACGAGCAGTACTTC
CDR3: CAWSLSGAYEQYF

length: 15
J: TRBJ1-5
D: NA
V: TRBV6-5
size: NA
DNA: TGTGCCAGCAGTACAACGGGGGAATTTAATCAGCCCCAGCATTTT
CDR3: CASSTTGEFNQPQHF

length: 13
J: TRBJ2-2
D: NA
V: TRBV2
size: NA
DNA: TGTGCCAGCAGTAGCGCAGATCCCGGGGAGCTGTTTTTT
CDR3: CASSSADPGELFF

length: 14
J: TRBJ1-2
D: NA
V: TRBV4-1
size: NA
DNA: TGCGCCAGCAGCCAAGATCAGGGGAACTATGGCTACACCTTC
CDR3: CASSQDQGNYGYTF

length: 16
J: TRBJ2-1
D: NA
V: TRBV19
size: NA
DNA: TGTGCCAGTAGTACTATGGACGGCCTTGTCAGGAATGAGCAGTTCTTC
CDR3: CASSTMDGLVRNEQFF

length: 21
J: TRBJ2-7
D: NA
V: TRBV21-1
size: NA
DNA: TGTGCCAGCAGCAAAGATCTTGTTAGGGAGCAGATCGGACTAGTCGGCTACGAGCAGTACTTC
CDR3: CASSKDLVREQIGLVGYEQYF

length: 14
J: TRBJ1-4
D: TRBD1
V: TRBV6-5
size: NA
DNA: TGTGCCAGCAGTTACCGACAGGGAGGGGAAAAACTGTTTTTT
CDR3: CASSYRQGGEKLFF

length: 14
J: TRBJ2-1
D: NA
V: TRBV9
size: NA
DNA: TGTGCCAGCAGCGCTCTATGGGCAGACAATGAGCAGTTCTTC
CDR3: CASSALWADNEQFF

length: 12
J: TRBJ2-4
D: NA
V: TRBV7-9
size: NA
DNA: TGTGCCAGCAGCCTAAAGGGGGAGGGCCAGTACTTC
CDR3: CASSLKGEGQYF

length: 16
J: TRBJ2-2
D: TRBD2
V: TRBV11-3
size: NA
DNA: TGTGCCAGCAGCTTACCTAGCGGGAGTGGCACCGGGGAGCTGTTTTTT
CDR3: CASSLPSGSGTGELFF

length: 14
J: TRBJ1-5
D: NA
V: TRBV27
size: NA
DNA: TGTGCCAGCAGCGTTCAGGGGCTTAATCAGCCCCAGCATTTT
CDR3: CASSVQGLNQPQHF

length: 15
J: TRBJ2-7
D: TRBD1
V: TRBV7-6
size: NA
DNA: TGTGCCAGCAGCCCAAAGACAGGGTCGACATACGAGCAGTACTTC
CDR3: CASSPKTGSTYEQYF

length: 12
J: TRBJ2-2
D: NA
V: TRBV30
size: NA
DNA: TGTGCCTGGAGCGGGGACTCTGGGGAGCTGTTTTTT
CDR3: CAWSGDSGELFF

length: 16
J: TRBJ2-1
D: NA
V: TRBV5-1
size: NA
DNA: TGCGCCAGCAGCTTGACGAGGGCCCGCTCCTACAATGAGCAGTTCTTC
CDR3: CASSLTRARSYNEQFF

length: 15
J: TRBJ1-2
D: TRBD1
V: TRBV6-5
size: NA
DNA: TGTGCCAGCAGTTACTCTGCAGGGGGTAACTATGGCTACACCTTC
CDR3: CASSYSAGGNYGYTF

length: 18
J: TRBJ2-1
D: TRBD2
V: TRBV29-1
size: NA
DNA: TGCAGCGTTGAAGAAGGTAGCGGGAGTCCTACCCTTTTGAATGAGCAGTTCTTC
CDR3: CSVEEGSGSPTLLNEQFF

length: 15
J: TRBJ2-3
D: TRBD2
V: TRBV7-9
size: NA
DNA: TGTGCCAGCAGACGCTCGCGGGAGTCCACAGATACGCAGTATTTT
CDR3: CASRRSRESTDTQYF

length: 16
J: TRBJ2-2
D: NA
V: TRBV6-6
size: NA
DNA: TGTGCCAGCAGTTTATTATCAGGAACGAACACCGGGGAGCTGTTTTTT
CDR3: CASSLLSGTNTGELFF

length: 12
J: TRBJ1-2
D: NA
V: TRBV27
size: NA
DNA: TGTGCCAGCAGTCACTGGAGGGCTGGCTACACCTTC
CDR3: CASSHWRAGYTF

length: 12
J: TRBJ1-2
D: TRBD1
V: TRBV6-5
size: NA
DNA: TGTGCCAGCACAGGGGGTAACTATGGCTACGCCTTC
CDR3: CASTGGNYGYAF

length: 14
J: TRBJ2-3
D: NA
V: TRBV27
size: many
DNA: TGTGCCAGCAGTTTAAACGGTCTGATAGATACGCAGTATTTT
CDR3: CASSLNGLIDTQYF

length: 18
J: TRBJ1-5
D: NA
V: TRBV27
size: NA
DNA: TGTGCCAGCAGTTTAAGATCGGACGCGCTCTTAAGCAATCAGCCCCAGCATTTT
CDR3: CASSLRSDALLSNQPQHF

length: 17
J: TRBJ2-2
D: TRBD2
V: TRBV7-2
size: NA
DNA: TGTGCCAGCAGCTCCGGACTAGCGGGAGCCGACACCGGGGAGCTGTTTTTT
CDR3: CASSSGLAGADTGELFF

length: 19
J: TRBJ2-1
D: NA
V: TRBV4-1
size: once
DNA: TGCGCCAGCAGCCAAGGGGGGACGGCGATCATGAGCTCCTACAATGAGCAGTTCTTC
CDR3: CASSQGGTAIMSSYNEQFF